These 19 T cell receptor beta chains came from one sample sequenced in a study of metastatic and nonmetastatic thyroid tumors. No treatment of any kind had been given to any patient before thyroid surgery. Through MiXCR, TCRdb re-clonotyped the PCR reads. This sample has 85,000 to 95,000 clones, with about 15% found just once. The sequenced material came from blood. All receptors derive from a female donor with papillary thyroid cancer or a benign thyroid nodule (not recorded which). Some clones in this sample may be carry-over from other donors' samples.

The chain has TRBV30 and TRBJ1-2; TRBD1 might be the D (5 bases). The V gene's germline CDR1 is GTSNPN and CDR2 SVGIG (reference sequence). V was shortened by 0 bases and J by 6 bases, with 14 bases between the two germline ends. This CDR3 is 14 amino acids long. The CDR3 reads CAWSVGGSLDGYTF. CDR3 nucleotides: TGTGCCTGGAGTGTCGGGGGTTCGCTAGATGGCTACACCTTC.

Comments on this clone: This sequence may be a read error, since a much larger clone differs from it by one base. The chain combines TRBV5-1 with TRBJ2-3, with 10 bases that match TRBD2. From germline, CDR1 is SGHRS and CDR2 YFSETQ. The CDR3 spans 18 residues. The CDR3 region has the DNA TGCGCCAGCACCTTGGCCGAACGCAGCGGGGGGGGCACAGATACGCAGTATTTT. Translated, it gives CASTLAERSGGGTDTQYF.

In its sample, this clone was seen many times. This chain joins TRBV20-1 and TRBJ2-3, with 12 bases that match TRBD2. The V gene end was trimmed by 2 bases and the J gene end by 6 bases; junction bases not matched to a gene: 6. CDR3 length equals 15 residues. Per the germline V gene, CDR1 is DFQATT and CDR2 is SNEGSKA (reference sequence). This chain's CDR3 is CSARSLAGGRDTQYF. CDR3 coding DNA: TGCAGTGCTAGAAGCCTAGCGGGGGGGCGGGATACGCAGTATTTT.

This clone turned up a few times. A single base separates this from a much larger clone, so it may be a read error. The CDR3 loop is CASRSIGGTDTQYF. The DNA for the CDR3 is TGTGCCAGCAGATCTATCGGGGGAACAGATACGCAGTATTTT. The chain joins TRBV12-3 or TRBV12-4 to TRBJ2-3, with a possible D match to TRBD2 (6 bases). Trimming removed 6 bases from V and 3 bases from J, with 13 bases in between. This CDR3 comprises 14 residues.

This clone appeared many times. The rearrangement uses TRBV20-1 and TRBJ1-5; D uncertain. Trimming stripped 3 bases from V and 3 bases from J, with 12 bases between. Germline V CDR1 and CDR2: DFQATT, SNEGSKA (reference sequence). CDR3 length: 14 amino acids. The CDR3: CSARPGILNQPQHF. Here the CDR3 DNA reads TGCAGTGCTAGGCCGGGGATTCTCAATCAGCCCCAGCATTTT.

The chain is built from TRBV3-1 and TRBJ2-5; D is unresolved. The V end lost 6 bases, the J end lost 4 bases, and 12 bases lay between the germline ends. The CDR3 loop spans 13 amino acids. CDR1 is LGHDT, CDR2 YNNKEL, per germline (reference sequence). The CDR3 reads CASRTYSGETQYF. The CDR3 coding sequence is TGTGCCAGCAGAACCTACTCGGGAGAGACCCAGTACTTC.

The chain carries TRBV28 and TRBJ2-7; TRBD1 matches at 10 bases. This CDR3 is built from 17 residues. J lost 7 bases, V lost 3 bases, and 15 bases had no gene match. Germline V gene data show CDR1 as MDHEN and CDR2 as SYDVKM. The chain's CDR3 is CASSFYPTGGSDNEQYF. The CDR3 DNA reads as TGTGCCAGCAGTTTTTATCCGACAGGGGGCAGTGACAATGAGCAGTACTTC.

This clone was recorded many times. V is TRBV2 and J is TRBJ2-7; D is possibly TRBD1 or TRBD2 (5 bases each). The ends were cut back, 6 bases at V and 6 bases at J, with 21 bases in the middle. Germline values: CDR1 SNHLY, CDR2 FYNNEI. This CDR3 has 15 residues. CDR3 sequence (DNA): TGTGCCAGCAGCGGGACCGTAATGAGGGTCGGCGAGCAGTACTTC. Translation: CASSGTVMRVGEQYF.

This clone was seen ten or more times. The gene calls are TRBV9 and TRBJ2-5; a possible D gene is TRBD2 (5 bases). The V gene lost 1 base and the J gene lost 5 bases, with 15 bases spanning the gap. The CDR3 sequence is 15 residues long. CDR1 is SGDLS and CDR2 is YYNGEE in the germline V gene. CDR3 protein: CASSVHEGSGETQYF. CDR3 DNA sequence: TGTGCCAGCAGCGTACACGAGGGCTCGGGGGAGACCCAGTACTTC.

This clone came up many times. The chain employs TRBV28 and TRBJ1-1, with TRBD1 as a possible D gene (5 bases). CDR1 is MDHEN, CDR2 SYDVKM, per germline. This CDR3 has 14 residues. Trimming shortened V by 3 bases and J by 6 bases, and 14 bases separated the two germline ends. The CDR3 sequence: CASSLGHRGAEAFF. The CDR3 DNA sequence: TGTGCCAGCAGTTTGGGGCACCGCGGGGCTGAAGCTTTCTTT.

This clone was seen more than once but under ten times. This chain links TRBV6-2 or TRBV6-3 with TRBJ1-5; D remains unclear. This CDR3 has 12 amino acids. Trimming removed 7 bases from V and 4 bases from J, with 8 bases in between. Per the germline V gene, CDR1 is MNHEY and CDR2 is SVGEGT. Here the CDR3 reads CASTQWNQPQHF. CDR3 sequence (DNA): TGTGCCAGCACCCAGTGGAATCAGCCCCAGCATTTT.

The sample holds many counts of this clone. V gene TRBV6-1 combines with J gene TRBJ1-2; the D gene is possibly TRBD1 (5 bases). The CDR3 runs to 15 residues. Between the trimmed V and J ends, which lost 7 bases and 0 bases, there was a span of 15 bases. The germline V gene encodes CDR1 MNHNS and CDR2 SASEGT. The CDR3 region is CASTQSGTANYGYTF. In nucleotides, the CDR3 is TGTGCCAGCACCCAGTCAGGGACCGCTAACTATGGCTACACCTTC.

This clone has a count of ten or more. The chain uses TRBV28 and TRBJ2-7; TRBD2 matches 9 bases. Germline CDR1 and CDR2: MDHEN and SYDVKM. Germline trimming cut 2 bases from V and 2 bases from J; bases unmatched to any gene: 1. This CDR3 is 14 amino acids long. The CDR3 region has the DNA TGTGCCAGCAGTTTAAGCGGGGGGCCCTACGAGCAGTACTTC. Amino acids: CASSLSGGPYEQYF.

This clone has ten or more counts. This chain uses TRBV20-1 with TRBJ2-7; TRBD1 agrees at 7 bases. Germline V gives CDR1 DFQATT, CDR2 SNEGSKA (reference sequence). V shed 6 bases and J 3 bases; nucleotides not matched to a gene: 5. The length of the CDR3 is 12 residues. The CDR3, as DNA: TGCAGTGCAGCTCGGGACAGCTACGAGCAGTACTTC. It is translated as CSAARDSYEQYF.

This clone was counted at least ten times. The chain has TRBV7-8 and TRBJ2-1; D gene uncertain. The CDR3 sequence is 16 residues long. Trimming removed 1 base at V and 2 bases at J, with 12 bases between. Germline V gene sequence: CDR1 SGHVS, CDR2 FQNEAQ. CDR3 DNA: TGTGCCAGCAGCTTAGGTACAGTCCCACCCTACAATGAGCAGTTCTTC. Translated, it gives CASSLGTVPPYNEQFF.

This clone occurred many times. The chain joins TRBV15 to TRBJ2-1; unclear D gene. Deletions cut 4 bases from V and 12 bases from J, with 10 bases between. The CDR3 consists of 11 residues. In germline, CDR1 is LNHNV, CDR2 YYDKDF (reference sequence). CDR3 loop: CATSTDGPQFF. In DNA, the CDR3 is TGTGCCACCAGCACCGACGGACCGCAGTTCTTC.

This clone was observed many times. The chain employs TRBV20-1 and TRBJ1-1; weak D call: TRBD1 (6 bases). CDR1 DFQATT and CDR2 SNEGSKA come from the germline V gene (reference sequence). This CDR3 is 11 amino acids long. Trimming pared 6 bases from V and 2 bases from J, leaving 7 bases between. The CDR3, as DNA: TGCAGTGCAGGGGGAAACACTGAAGCTTTCTTT. The encoded protein is CSAGGNTEAFF.

This clone was counted ten times or more. This chain links TRBV7-2 with TRBJ1-5; D is undetermined. V lost 2 bases and J lost 6, with 11 bases in between. Germline V gene data show CDR1 as SGHTA and CDR2 as FQGNSA. The CDR3 is 14 residues long. The CDR3 nucleotides read TGTGCCAGCAGCTTAAGTCAGGTAGCTCAGCCCCAGCATTTT. Residues: CASSLSQVAQPQHF.

In this sample, this clone turned up a few times. This chain uses TRBV5-6 with TRBJ2-5, with D unclear. The CDR3 is 13 amino acids. The V gene lost 1 base and the J gene lost 3 bases, with 7 bases spanning the gap. CDR1 and CDR2 (germline): SGHDT, YYEEEE. The CDR3 here is CASSLKRKETQYF. The CDR3, as DNA: TGTGCCAGCAGCTTGAAAAGAAAAGAGACCCAGTACTTC.